The sequence of this T cell receptor (beta chain) was determined in a study of blood T cells in healthy people across ages. Overall study results and limits: Age advanced and TCR beta diversity per million T cells fell, roughly linearly.

As regards this clonotype: Its antigen is unidentified.

With each sample, at least 5 micrograms of total RNA were extracted. For the second PCR, which ran for roughly 6 to 11 cycles, a sample-barcoded 5' primer and a J-beta primer mix were used. MiXCR, run by TCRdb on the 5' RACE reads, gives a single entry per CDR3 protein. The data show about a million distinct CDR3 sequences, approximately 38% seen once. CDR1 is SEHNR and CDR2 is FQNEAQ in the germline V gene (reference sequence). V lost 5 bases and J lost 2; bases outside the gene matches: 16. This CDR3 is built from 18 residues. Sample: blood. The chain links TRBV7-9 to TRBJ1-2, with 8 positions matching TRBD1. The sequence derives from a young man in good health. CDR3 DNA sequence: TGTGCCAGCAGCCCCCCGATCGGAACGGACAGGGTAAACTATGGCTACACCTTC. Residues: CASSPPIGTDRVNYGYTF.